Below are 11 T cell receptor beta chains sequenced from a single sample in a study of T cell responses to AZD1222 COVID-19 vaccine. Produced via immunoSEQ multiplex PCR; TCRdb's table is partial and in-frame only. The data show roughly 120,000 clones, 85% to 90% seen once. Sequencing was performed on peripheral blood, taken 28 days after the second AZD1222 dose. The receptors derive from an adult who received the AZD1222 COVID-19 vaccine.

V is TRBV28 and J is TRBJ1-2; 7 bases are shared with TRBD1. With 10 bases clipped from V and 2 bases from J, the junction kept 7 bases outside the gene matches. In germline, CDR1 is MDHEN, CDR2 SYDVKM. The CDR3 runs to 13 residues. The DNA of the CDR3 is TGTGCCAACTACGACAGGGAGAACTATGGCTACACCTTC. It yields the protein CANYDRENYGYTF.

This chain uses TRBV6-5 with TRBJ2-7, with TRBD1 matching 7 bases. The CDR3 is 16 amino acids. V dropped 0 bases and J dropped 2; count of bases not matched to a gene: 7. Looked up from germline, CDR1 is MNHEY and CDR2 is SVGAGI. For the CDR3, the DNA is TGTGCCAGCAGTTACTCGACTGGGACAGAGACCTACGAGCAGTACTTC. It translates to CASSYSTGTETYEQYF.

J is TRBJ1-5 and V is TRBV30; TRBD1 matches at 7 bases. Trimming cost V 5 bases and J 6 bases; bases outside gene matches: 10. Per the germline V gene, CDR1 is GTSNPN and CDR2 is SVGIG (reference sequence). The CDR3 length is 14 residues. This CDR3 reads CAWGRQGSFQPQHF. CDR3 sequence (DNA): TGTGCCTGGGGTAGACAGGGTTCATTTCAGCCCCAGCATTTT.

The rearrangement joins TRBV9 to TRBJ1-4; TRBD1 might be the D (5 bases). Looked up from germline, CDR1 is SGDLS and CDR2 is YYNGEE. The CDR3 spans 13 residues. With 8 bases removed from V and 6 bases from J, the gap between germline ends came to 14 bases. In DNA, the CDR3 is TGTGCCAGTTCGGAGGGGTTTGATGAAAAACTGTTTTTT. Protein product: CASSEGFDEKLFF. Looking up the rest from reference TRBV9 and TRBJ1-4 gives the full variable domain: DSGVTQTPKHLITATGQRVTLRCSPRSGDLSVYWYQQSLDQGLQFLIQYYNGEERAKGNILERFSAQQFPDLHSELNLSSLELGDSALYFCASSEGFDEKLFFGSGTQLSVL.

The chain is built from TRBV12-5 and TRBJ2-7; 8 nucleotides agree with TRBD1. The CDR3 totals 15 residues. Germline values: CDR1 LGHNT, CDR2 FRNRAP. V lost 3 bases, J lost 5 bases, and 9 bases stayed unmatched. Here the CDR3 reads CASGFGTGLSDEQYF. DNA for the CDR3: TGTGCTAGTGGTTTTGGGACAGGATTGTCCGACGAGCAGTACTTC.

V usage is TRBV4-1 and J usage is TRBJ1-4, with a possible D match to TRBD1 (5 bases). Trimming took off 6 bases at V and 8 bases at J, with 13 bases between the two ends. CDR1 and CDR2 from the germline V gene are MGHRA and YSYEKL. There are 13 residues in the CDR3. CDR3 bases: TGCGCCAGCAGTGGACATCGGGAGGAAAAACTGTTTTTT. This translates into CASSGHREEKLFF.

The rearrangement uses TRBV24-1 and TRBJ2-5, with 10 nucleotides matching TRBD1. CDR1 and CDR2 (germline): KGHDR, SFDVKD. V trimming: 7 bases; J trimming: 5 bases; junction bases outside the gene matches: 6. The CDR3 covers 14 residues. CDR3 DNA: TGTGCCACCAGCGTGACAGGGGGCGGGGAGACCCAGTACTTC. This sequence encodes CATSVTGGGETQYF.

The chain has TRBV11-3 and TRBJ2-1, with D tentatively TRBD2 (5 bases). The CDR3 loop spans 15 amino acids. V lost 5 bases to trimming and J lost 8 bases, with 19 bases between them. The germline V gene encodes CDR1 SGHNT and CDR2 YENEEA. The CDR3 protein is CASSQGGLSRYEQFF. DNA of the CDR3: TGTGCCAGCAGCCAAGGCGGGCTCTCAAGGTATGAGCAGTTCTTC. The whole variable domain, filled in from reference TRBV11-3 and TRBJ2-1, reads EAGVVQSPRYKIIEKKQPVAFWCNPISGHNTLYWYLQNLGQGPELLIRYENEEAVDDSQLPKDRFSAERLKGVDSTLKIQPAELGDSAVYLCASSQGGLSRYEQFFGPGTRLTVL.

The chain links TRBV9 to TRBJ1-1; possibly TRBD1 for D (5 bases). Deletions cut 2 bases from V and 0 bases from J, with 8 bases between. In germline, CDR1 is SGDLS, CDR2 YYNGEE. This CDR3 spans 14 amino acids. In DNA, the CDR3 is TGTGCCAGCAGCGTGGGACGTCTGAACACTGAAGCTTTCTTT. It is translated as CASSVGRLNTEAFF. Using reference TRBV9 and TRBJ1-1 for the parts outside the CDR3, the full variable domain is DSGVTQTPKHLITATGQRVTLRCSPRSGDLSVYWYQQSLDQGLQFLIQYYNGEERAKGNILERFSAQQFPDLHSELNLSSLELGDSALYFCASSVGRLNTEAFFGQGTRLTVV.

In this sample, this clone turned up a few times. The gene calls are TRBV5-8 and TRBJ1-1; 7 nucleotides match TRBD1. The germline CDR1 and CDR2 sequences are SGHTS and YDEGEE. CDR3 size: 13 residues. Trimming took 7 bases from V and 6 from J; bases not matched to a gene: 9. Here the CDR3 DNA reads TGTGCCAGCCCCGAGGGGGCGCGAGCTGAAGCTTTCTTT. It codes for CASPEGARAEAFF.

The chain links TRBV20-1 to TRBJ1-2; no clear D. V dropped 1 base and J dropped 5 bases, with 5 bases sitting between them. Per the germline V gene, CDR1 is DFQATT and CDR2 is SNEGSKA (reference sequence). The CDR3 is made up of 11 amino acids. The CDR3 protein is CSARGAYGYTF. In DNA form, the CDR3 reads TGCAGTGCTAGAGGGGCGTATGGCTACACCTTC.